Following are 15 T cell receptor beta chains from one sample sequenced in a study of response to subunit inactivated influenza vaccine listed by TCRdb under 2018. Library preparation employed RT-PCR. Sequencing took place on an Illumina HiSeq 2500. TCRdb's own reprocessing of the public reads used fastp at Q25 and MiXCR and kept productive beta chains. Every CDR3 protein is listed once, alongside the most common genes and DNA of its rows. The sample yields about 520,000 distinct CDR3 sequences; approximately 6.9% were counted once. Roughly 14% of the sample belongs to the ten largest clones. The sample here was PBMCs from blood, taken less than 30 months after vaccination. The origin of the receptors is a man between 50 and 75 years old who received an inactivated influenza vaccine. Donor details come from another sample of the same person, matched by shared clones.

This clonotype was recorded at least ten times. The CDR3 bases are TGTGCCAGCAGTTTACCGCAGGCTTCCTACAATGAGCAGTTCTTC. This codes for CASSLPQASYNEQFF. V and J are TRBV12-3 or TRBV12-4 and TRBJ2-1; no firm D call. V was pared by 2 bases and J by 1 base, with 9 bases between. CDR3 length: 15 amino acids.

This clonotype showed up just a few times. The chain joins TRBV7-3 to TRBJ2-3; the match to TRBD2 covers 10 bases. J lost 4 bases, V lost 4 bases, and 11 bases had no gene match. In germline, CDR1 is SGHTA, CDR2 FQGTGA. This CDR3 is built from 17 residues. The CDR3 region has the DNA TGTGCCAGCAGCTCGACTAGCGGGCGAGGGGTGGCAGATACGCAGTATTTT. The encoded protein is CASSSTSGRGVADTQYF. Full variable domain (missing parts from reference TRBV7-3 and TRBJ2-3): GAGVSQTPSNKVTEKGKYVELRCDPISGHTALYWYRQSLGQGPEFLIYFQGTGAADDSGLPNDRFFAVRPEGSVSTLKIQRTERGDSAVYLCASSSTSGRGVADTQYFGPGTRLTVL.

This clonotype was observed a handful of times. The chain carries TRBV5-5 and TRBJ1-4; D is uncertain. CDR3 length equals 12 residues. CDR1 SGHKS and CDR2 YYEKEE come from the germline V gene (reference sequence). Trimming removed 2 bases from V and 6 bases from J, with 5 bases in between. CDR3 sequence (DNA): TGTGCCAGCAGCTTTCGGTATGAAAAACTGTTTTTT. Its protein product is CASSFRYEKLFF.

The rearrangement uses TRBV4-3 and TRBJ1-6, with a weak D call TRBD1 (5 bases). The ends were cut back, 0 bases at V and 10 bases at J, with 13 bases in the middle. CDR3 length equals 15 residues. CDR1 LGHNA and CDR2 YSLEER come from the germline V gene. CDR3 sequence: CASSQEPGLGSPLHF. Here the CDR3 DNA reads TGCGCCAGCAGCCAAGAACCGGGACTCGGGTCACCCCTCCACTTT.

This clonotype was seen at least ten times. The rearrangement joins TRBV12-3 or TRBV12-4 to TRBJ2-3; 8 bases match TRBD1. This CDR3 contains 16 residues. Trimming at V came to 7 bases and at J to 7 bases, leaving 16 bases not matched to a gene. For the CDR3, the DNA is TGTGCCAGCAACTCTAGGGGTAGGACAGGGCAAAATACGCAGTATTTT. Translating it yields CASNSRGRTGQNTQYF.

The rearrangement joins TRBV2 to TRBJ2-5; D remains ambiguous. CDR3 length equals 13 residues. The V end was cut by 2 bases, the J end by 5 bases, with 9 bases between. Germline V CDR1 and CDR2: SNHLY, FYNNEI. The CDR3 loop reads CASSERRWETQYF. The CDR3, as DNA: TGTGCCAGCAGTGAACGGCGCTGGGAGACCCAGTACTTC. Full variable domain (missing parts from reference TRBV2 and TRBJ2-5): EPEVTQTPSHQVTQMGQEVILRCVPISNHLYFYWYRQILGQKVEFLVSFYNNEISEKSEIFDDQFSVERPDGSNFTLKIRSTKLEDSAMYFCASSERRWETQYFGPGTRLLVL.

This clonotype was observed a handful of times. V and J are TRBV4-2 and TRBJ1-4; D not certain. Germline loops: CDR1 LGHNA, CDR2 YNFKEQ. The CDR3 spans 15 residues. V shed 4 bases and J shed 0 bases, with 9 bases lying between them. The CDR3 sequence: CASSPSVTTNEKLFF. CDR3 DNA sequence: TGTGCCAGCAGCCCATCAGTGACAACTAATGAAAAACTGTTTTTT.

This clonotype was seen at least ten times. The chain employs TRBV24-1 and TRBJ2-2; no reliable D call. Trimming shortened V by 5 bases and J by 2 bases, and 8 bases separated the two germline ends. The CDR3 sequence is 14 residues long. The germline CDR1 and CDR2 sequences are KGHDR and SFDVKD. The CDR3 here is CATSVYGNTGELFF. The CDR3 DNA reads TGTGCCACCAGTGTTTACGGAAACACCGGGGAGCTGTTTTTT.

This clonotype was detected only a few times. The chain links TRBV20-1 to TRBJ1-2; D is ambiguous. The CDR3 has 13 amino acids. Trimming removed 6 bases from V and 2 bases from J, with 13 bases in between. Germline V gene lookup returns CDR1 DFQATT and CDR2 SNEGSKA (reference sequence). The CDR3: CSAVDSFNYGYTF. For the CDR3, the DNA is TGCAGTGCCGTTGACTCCTTCAACTATGGCTACACCTTC.

This chain links TRBV7-9 with TRBJ1-5; D uncertain. V was shortened by 6 bases and J by 4 bases, with 7 bases between the two germline ends. Germline V gene sequence: CDR1 SEHNR, CDR2 FQNEAQ (reference sequence). There are 12 residues in the CDR3. CDR3 nucleotide sequence: TGTGCCAGCAGGTTGGAAAATCAGCCCCAGCATTTT. Translation gives CASRLENQPQHF. Full variable domain (outside the CDR3, taken from reference TRBV7-9 and TRBJ1-5): DTGVSQNPRHKITKRGQNVTFRCDPISEHNRLYWYRQTLGQGPEFLTYFQNEAQLEKSRLLSDRFSAERPKGSFSTLEIQRTEQGDSAMYLCASRLENQPQHFGDGTRLSIL.

The V and J genes are TRBV7-9 and TRBJ1-6; D remains ambiguous. The CDR3 has 12 residues. V was cut by 1 base and J by 7 bases, with 2 bases left in between. Germline V CDR1 and CDR2: SEHNR, FQNEAQ (reference sequence). As DNA, the CDR3 is TGTGCCAGCAGCTTAGTCAATTCACCCCTCCACTTT. It is translated as CASSLVNSPLHF.

Only a few counts were recorded for this clonotype. The J gene is TRBJ1-6, the V gene TRBV4-2; D is unclear. This CDR3 spans 15 amino acids. Germline V gives CDR1 LGHNA, CDR2 YNFKEQ. Trimming stripped 0 bases from V and 8 bases from J, with 11 bases between. The CDR3 DNA is TGTGCCAGCAGCCAAGAGGAATTGATAGATTCACCCCTCCACTTT. Amino acids: CASSQEELIDSPLHF.

This clonotype was counted ten times or more. The chain joins TRBV7-9 to TRBJ2-1, with 12 positions matching TRBD2. The CDR3 totals 16 residues. Germline trimming cut 1 base from V and 7 bases from J; bases unmatched to any gene: 5. Per germline, CDR1 SEHNR and CDR2 FQNEAQ (reference sequence). The CDR3 DNA sequence: TGTGCCAGCAGCTTAGGGGCGGGACTAGCGGGTAATGAGCAGTTCTTC. Translation: CASSLGAGLAGNEQFF. Combining the CDR3 with reference TRBV7-9 and TRBJ2-1 gives the whole variable domain DTGVSQNPRHKITKRGQNVTFRCDPISEHNRLYWYRQTLGQGPEFLTYFQNEAQLEKSRLLSDRFSAERPKGSFSTLEIQRTEQGDSAMYLCASSLGAGLAGNEQFFGPGTRLTVL.

This clonotype was counted ten times or more. This rearrangement joins TRBV20-1 to TRBJ2-1, with 14 bases that match TRBD2. Germline V gene data show CDR1 as DFQATT and CDR2 as SNEGSKA (reference sequence). The CDR3 is 16 amino acids. V trimming: 1 base; J trimming: 6 bases; junction bases outside the gene matches: 5. The CDR3 protein is CSARVGTSGGRNEQFF. The DNA for the CDR3 is TGCAGTGCTAGAGTGGGGACTAGCGGGGGACGCAATGAGCAGTTCTTC.

This clonotype has more than one count but fewer than ten. CDR3 residues: CASTTPWGNQPQHF. CDR3 nucleotides: TGTGCCAGCACCACCCCGTGGGGAAATCAGCCCCAGCATTTT. The gene calls are TRBV6-2 or TRBV6-3 and TRBJ1-5; D is unresolved. This CDR3 has 14 residues. The germline CDR1 and CDR2 sequences are MNHEY and SVGEGT. Deletions cut 7 bases from V and 4 bases from J, with 14 bases between.